This T cell receptor beta chain comes out of a study of response to subunit inactivated influenza vaccine. V lost 3 bases to trimming and J lost 5 bases, with 10 bases between them. There are 12 residues in the CDR3. Germline V CDR1 and CDR2: DFQATT, SNEGSKA (reference sequence). This clonotype was seen more than once but under ten times. Each CDR3 protein is one row after TCRdb ran MiXCR on the RT-PCR reads. Altogether some 600,000 distinct CDR3 sequences are present, 14% being singletons, with the ten largest covering 7.5% to 9%. The source is a man in his fifties or sixties who received an inactivated influenza vaccine. This sequence joins TRBV20-1 and TRBJ2-5; perhaps TRBD2 as D (5 bases). The input for sequencing was PBMCs from blood, taken 14 to 15 days before vaccination. For the CDR3, the DNA is TGCAGTGCTAGTTCACCGGGGGAGACCCAGTACTTC. It translates to CSASSPGETQYF.